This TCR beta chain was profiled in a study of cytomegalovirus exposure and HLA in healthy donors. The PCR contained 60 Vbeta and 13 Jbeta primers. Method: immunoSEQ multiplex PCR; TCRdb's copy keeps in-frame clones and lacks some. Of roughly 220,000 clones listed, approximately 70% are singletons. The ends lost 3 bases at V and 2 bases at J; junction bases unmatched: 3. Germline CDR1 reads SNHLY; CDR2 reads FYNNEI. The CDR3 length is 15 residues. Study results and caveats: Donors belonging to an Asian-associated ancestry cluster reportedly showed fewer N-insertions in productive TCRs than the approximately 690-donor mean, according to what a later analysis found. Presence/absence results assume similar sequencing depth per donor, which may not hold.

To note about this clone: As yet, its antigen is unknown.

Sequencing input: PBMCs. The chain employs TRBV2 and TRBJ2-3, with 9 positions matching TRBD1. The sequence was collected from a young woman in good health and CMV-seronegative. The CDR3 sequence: CASSEGQGYTDTQYF. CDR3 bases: TGTGCCAGCAGTGAGGGACAGGGCTACACAGATACGCAGTATTTT.